This TCR delta chain was profiled in a study of gamma-delta T cells after stem cell transplantation. TCRdb fed the RT-PCR reads into CATT to redo clone calling. The table lists a few thousand delta-chain clones, less than 2.5% of them singletons. This clone was seen more than once but under ten times. A single base is all that separates this from a far larger clone, so a read error is likely. The sample contains more than one DNA sequence encoding this CDR3. The TCR was taken from a human donor. It is not recorded whose cells these are; they may come from a transplant donor. The sample was gamma-delta T cells.

CDR3 residues: CACDFITPGGYSGTDKLIF. The CDR3 region has the DNA TGTGCCTGTGACTTTATCACCCCTGGGGGATACTCTGGCACCGATAAACTCATCTTC. This chain links TRDV2 with TRDJ1; 11 bases match TRDD3. From germline, CDR1 is GEAIGNYY and CDR2 EKD. There are 19 residues in the CDR3.